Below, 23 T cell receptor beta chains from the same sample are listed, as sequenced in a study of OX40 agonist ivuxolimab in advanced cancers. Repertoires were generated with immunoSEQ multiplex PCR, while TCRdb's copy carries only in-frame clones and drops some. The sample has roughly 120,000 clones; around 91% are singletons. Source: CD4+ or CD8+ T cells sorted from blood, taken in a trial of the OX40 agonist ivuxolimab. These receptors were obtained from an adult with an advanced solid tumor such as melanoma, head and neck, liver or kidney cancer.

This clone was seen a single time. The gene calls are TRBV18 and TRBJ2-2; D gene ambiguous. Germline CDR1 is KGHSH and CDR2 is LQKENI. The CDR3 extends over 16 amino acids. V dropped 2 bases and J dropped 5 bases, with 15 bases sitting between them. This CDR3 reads CASSPYMAFFTGELFF. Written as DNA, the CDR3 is TGTGCCAGCTCACCATATATGGCTTTTTTTACCGGGGAGCTGTTTTTT.

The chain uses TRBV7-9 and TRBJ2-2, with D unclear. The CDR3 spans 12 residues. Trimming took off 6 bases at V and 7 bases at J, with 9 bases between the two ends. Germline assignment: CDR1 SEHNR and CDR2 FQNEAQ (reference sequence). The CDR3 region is CASSEQIGELFF. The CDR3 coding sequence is TGTGCCAGCAGTGAACAAATCGGGGAGCTGTTTTTT.

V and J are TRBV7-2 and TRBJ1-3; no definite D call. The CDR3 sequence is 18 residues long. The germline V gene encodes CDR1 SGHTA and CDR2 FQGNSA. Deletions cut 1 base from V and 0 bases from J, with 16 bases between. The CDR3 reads CASSLDVLVSSSGNTIYF. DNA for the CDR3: TGTGCCAGCAGCTTAGATGTCCTGGTGTCGAGCTCTGGAAACACCATATATTTT.

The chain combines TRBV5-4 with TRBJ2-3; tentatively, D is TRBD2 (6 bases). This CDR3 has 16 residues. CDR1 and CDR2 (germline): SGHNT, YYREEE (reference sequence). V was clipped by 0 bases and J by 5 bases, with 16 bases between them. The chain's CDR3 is CASSLGGAPSGDTQYF. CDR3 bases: TGTGCCAGCAGCTTGGGCGGGGCCCCTTCGGGAGATACGCAGTATTTT.

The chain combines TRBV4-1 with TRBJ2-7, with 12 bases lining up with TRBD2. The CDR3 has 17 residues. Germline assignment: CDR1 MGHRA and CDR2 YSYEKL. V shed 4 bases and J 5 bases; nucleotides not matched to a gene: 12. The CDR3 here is CASSLGLAGLFDHEQYF. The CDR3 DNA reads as TGCGCCAGCAGCCTCGGACTAGCGGGGCTGTTTGACCACGAGCAGTACTTC.

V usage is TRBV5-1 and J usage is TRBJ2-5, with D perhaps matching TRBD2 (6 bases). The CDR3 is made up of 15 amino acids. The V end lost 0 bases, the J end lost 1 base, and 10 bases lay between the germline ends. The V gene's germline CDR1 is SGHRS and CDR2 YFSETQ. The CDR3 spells CASSLGGDVQETQYF. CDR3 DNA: TGCGCCAGCAGCTTGGGCGGGGACGTCCAAGAGACCCAGTACTTC.

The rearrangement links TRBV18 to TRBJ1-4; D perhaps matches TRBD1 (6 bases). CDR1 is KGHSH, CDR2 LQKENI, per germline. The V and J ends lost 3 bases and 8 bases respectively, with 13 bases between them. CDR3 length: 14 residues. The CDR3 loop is CASSPTGGEEKLFF. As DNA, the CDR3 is TGTGCCAGCTCACCGACAGGAGGAGAAGAAAAACTGTTTTTT.

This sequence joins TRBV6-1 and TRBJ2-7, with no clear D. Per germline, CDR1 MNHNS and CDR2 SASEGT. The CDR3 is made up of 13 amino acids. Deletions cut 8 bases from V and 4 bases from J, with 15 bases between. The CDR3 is CASRVWAEYEQYF. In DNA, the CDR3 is TGTGCCAGCCGAGTCTGGGCAGAGTACGAGCAGTACTTC.

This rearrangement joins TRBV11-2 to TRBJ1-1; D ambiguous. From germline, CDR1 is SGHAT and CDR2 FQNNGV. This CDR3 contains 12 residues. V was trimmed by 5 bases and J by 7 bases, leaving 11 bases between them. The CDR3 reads CASSPGAREAFF. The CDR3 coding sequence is TGTGCCAGCAGCCCGGGAGCCCGTGAAGCTTTCTTT.

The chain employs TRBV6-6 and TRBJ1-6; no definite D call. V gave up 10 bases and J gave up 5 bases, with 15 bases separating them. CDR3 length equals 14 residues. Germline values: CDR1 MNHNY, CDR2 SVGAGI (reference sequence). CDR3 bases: TGTGCCACCCTCGGGAGGGTAAATAATTCACCCCTCCACTTT. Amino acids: CATLGRVNNSPLHF.

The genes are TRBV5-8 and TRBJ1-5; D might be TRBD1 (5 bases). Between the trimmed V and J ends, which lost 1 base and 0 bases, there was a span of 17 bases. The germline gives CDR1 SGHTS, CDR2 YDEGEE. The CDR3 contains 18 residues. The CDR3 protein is CASSLFGAAGSSNQPQHF. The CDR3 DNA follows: TGTGCCAGCAGCTTGTTTGGCGCGGCAGGGTCTAGCAATCAGCCCCAGCATTTT.

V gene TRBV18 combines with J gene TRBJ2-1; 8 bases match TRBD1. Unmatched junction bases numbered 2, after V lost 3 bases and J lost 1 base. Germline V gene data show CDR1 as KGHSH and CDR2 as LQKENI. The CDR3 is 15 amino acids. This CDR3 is CASSPGQGSYNEQFF. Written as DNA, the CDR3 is TGTGCCAGCTCACCTGGACAGGGTTCCTACAATGAGCAGTTCTTC.

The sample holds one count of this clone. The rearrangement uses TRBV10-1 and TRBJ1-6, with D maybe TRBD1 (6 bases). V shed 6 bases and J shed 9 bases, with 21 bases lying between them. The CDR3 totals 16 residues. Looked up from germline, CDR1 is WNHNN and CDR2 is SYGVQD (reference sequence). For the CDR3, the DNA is TGCGCCAGCAGGGGGGGGCATTGTCTTTTGTGTTCACCCCTCCACTTT. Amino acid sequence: CASRGGHCLLCSPLHF.

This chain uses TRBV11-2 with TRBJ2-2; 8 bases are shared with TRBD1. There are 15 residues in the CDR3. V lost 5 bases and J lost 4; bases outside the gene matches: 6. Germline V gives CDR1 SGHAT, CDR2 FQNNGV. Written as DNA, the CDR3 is TGTGCCAGCAGCCCGATTACAGGGGGCACCGGGGAGCTGTTTTTT. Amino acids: CASSPITGGTGELFF.

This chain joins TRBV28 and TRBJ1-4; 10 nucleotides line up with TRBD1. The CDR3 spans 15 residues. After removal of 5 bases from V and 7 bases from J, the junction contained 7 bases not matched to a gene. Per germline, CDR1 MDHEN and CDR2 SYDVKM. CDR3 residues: CASSPWTGGSEKLFF. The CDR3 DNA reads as TGTGCCAGCAGTCCTTGGACAGGGGGGAGTGAAAAACTGTTTTTT. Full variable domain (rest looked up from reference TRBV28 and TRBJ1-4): DVKVTQSSRYLVKRTGEKVFLECVQDMDHENMFWYRQDPGLGLRLIYFSYDVKMKEKGDIPEGYSVSREKKERFSLILESASTNQTSMYLCASSPWTGGSEKLFFGSGTQLSVL.

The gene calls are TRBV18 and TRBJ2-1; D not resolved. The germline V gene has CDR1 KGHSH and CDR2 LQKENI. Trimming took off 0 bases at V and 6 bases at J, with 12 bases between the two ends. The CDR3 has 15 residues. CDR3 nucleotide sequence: TGTGCCAGCTCACCACCAGGACCCACCCGCAATGAGCAGTTCTTC. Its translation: CASSPPGPTRNEQFF.

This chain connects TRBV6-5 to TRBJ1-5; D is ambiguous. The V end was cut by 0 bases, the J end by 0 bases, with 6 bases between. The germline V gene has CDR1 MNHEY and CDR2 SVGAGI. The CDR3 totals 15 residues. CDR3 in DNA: TGTGCCAGCAGTTACTCTTGGACTAGCAATCAGCCCCAGCATTTT. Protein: CASSYSWTSNQPQHF.

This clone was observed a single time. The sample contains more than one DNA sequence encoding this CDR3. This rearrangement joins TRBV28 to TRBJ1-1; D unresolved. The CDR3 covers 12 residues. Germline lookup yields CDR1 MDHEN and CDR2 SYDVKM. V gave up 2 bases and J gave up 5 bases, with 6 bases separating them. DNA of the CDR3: TGTGCCAGCAGTTTAAGAGGGACTGAAGCTTTCTTT. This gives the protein CASSLRGTEAFF.

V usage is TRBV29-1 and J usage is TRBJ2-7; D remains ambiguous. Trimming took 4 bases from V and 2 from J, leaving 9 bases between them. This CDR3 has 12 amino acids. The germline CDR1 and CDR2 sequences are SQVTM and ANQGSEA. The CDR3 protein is CSVGTDAYEQYF. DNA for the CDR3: TGCAGCGTTGGGACGGATGCCTACGAGCAGTACTTC.

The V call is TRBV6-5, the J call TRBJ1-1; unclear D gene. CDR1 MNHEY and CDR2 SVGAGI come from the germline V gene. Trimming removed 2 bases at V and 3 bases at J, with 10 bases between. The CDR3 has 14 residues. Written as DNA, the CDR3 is TGTGCCAGCAGTTACAGTAGGGTTCACACTGAAGCTTTCTTT. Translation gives CASSYSRVHTEAFF.

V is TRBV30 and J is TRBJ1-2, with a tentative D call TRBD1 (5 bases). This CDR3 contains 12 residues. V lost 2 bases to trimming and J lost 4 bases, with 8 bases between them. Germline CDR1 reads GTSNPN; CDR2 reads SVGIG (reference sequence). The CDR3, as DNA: TGTGCCTGGAGTCGCCAGGGCTATGGCTACACCTTC. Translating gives CAWSRQGYGYTF.

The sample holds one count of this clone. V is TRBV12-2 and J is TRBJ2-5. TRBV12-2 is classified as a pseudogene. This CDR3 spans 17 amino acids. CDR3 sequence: CASRLAASPGHGETQYF. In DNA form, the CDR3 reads TGTGCAAGTCGCTTAGCGGCTAGTCCGGGCCATGGGGAGACCCAGTACTTC.

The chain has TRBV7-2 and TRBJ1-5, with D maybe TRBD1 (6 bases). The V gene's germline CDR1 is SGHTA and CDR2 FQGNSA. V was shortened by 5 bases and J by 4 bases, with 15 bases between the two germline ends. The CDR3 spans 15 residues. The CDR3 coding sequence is TGTGCCAGCAGCCCTGCGGGGGCAGCGAATCAGCCCCAGCATTTT. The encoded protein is CASSPAGAANQPQHF.